These T cell receptor beta chains were read from a single sample in a study of T cell responses to AZD1222 COVID-19 vaccine. This table comes from immunoSEQ multiplex PCR, and its TCRdb copy is limited to in-frame clones, with some not included. The profile shows about 84,000 clones, 85% to 90% of them singletons. The sample here was peripheral blood, taken on day 0 of AZD1222 vaccination. The receptors shown here come from an adult in good health. CDR3s include the opening cysteine and the closing phenylalanine or tryptophan. Each record gives: J gene, clone size, V gene, D gene, CDR3 DNA, CDR3 protein. D genes are given only for firm matches. Not all rows give a size; the values are once, few, many and, for expanded clones, a class.

TRBJ1-1 | NA | TRBV29-1 | NA | TGCAGCGTGAGGGCGGACTTCGTCAGCACTGAAGCTTTCTTT | CSVRADFVSTEAFF
TRBJ2-3 | NA | TRBV5-1 | TRBD1 | TGCGCCAGCAGCGAGGACAGGGTGACAGATACGCAGTATTTT | CASSEDRVTDTQYF
TRBJ1-4 | NA | TRBV7-2 | NA | TGTGCCAGCAGCACCCAACCAACAGGAGCAACTAATGAAAAACTGTTTTTT | CASSTQPTGATNEKLFF
TRBJ2-1 | NA | TRBV7-9 | NA | TGTGCCAGCAGCTTAGGCGTGGGAAGACGAGTTCGGTACAATGAGCAGTTCTTC | CASSLGVGRRVRYNEQFF
TRBJ2-5 | NA | TRBV7-2 | NA | TGTGCCAGCAGCGTATCACAGGGAGGAGAGACCCAGTACTTC | CASSVSQGGETQYF
TRBJ1-2 | NA | TRBV4-3 | NA | TGCGCCAGCAGCCAAGATTTATTTACGGGCTATGGCTACACCTTC | CASSQDLFTGYGYTF
TRBJ2-1 | few | TRBV18 | NA | TGTGCCAGCTCACCGGCCAGGGTAGTCGATGAGCAGTTCTTC | CASSPARVVDEQFF
TRBJ2-1 | NA | TRBV4-1 | TRBD2 | TGCGCCAGCAGCCAAGTCCTCGGGCCGGGAGGGTACTACAATGAGCAGTTCTTC | CASSQVLGPGGYYNEQFF
TRBJ2-1 | once | TRBV20-1 | NA | TGCAGTGCTAGTTCCAGCTACAATGAGCAGTTCTTC | CSASSSYNEQFF
TRBJ1-5 | NA | TRBV9 | NA | TGTGCCAGCAGCCTCGGTGGGGGGGGCAATCAGCCCCAGCATTTT | CASSLGGGGNQPQHF